The source of this T cell receptor beta chain is a study of immune evolution from preneoplasia to lung adenocarcinoma. Study-level findings and limits: From normal lung to invasive adenocarcinoma, top clone frequencies appeared to decrease. Later-stage lesions seemingly showed higher T cell density and diversity than normal lung.

Premalignant or tumor cells were enriched by macro-dissection after pathologic assessment. Only a few counts were recorded for this clone. Its antigen is unknown. Measured with immunoSEQ multiplex PCR; TCRdb has only the in-frame clones, and not every one. The table includes about 3,700 clones, 82% detected once. CDR1 and CDR2 from the germline V gene are MDHEN and SYDVKM. Trimming at V came to 1 base and at J to 0 bases, leaving 15 bases not matched to a gene. CDR3 length: 20 residues. J is TRBJ2-4 and V is TRBV28; the match to TRBD2 covers 7 bases. The origin of this receptor is a person aged 70 to 80 with invasive lung adenocarcinoma. The specimen was FFPE invasive lung adenocarcinoma tissue. This CDR3 reads CASSLYRLDSSGLAKNIQYF. As DNA, the CDR3 is TGTGCCAGCAGTTTATACCGCTTAGACTCTAGCGGCCTAGCCAAAAACATTCAGTACTTC.